These 25 T cell receptor beta chains were all obtained from the same sample, sequenced in a study of blood T cell repertoires in COVID-19. The method was immunoSEQ multiplex PCR; TCRdb's version includes in-frame clones alone and lacks a portion of them. Of roughly 410,000 clones in the sample, around 92% were seen once. Sequencing input: peripheral blood. Receptor source: a man aged 35 to 55 with acute or convalescent COVID-19.

The chain carries TRBV6-1 and TRBJ1-4; a possible D gene is TRBD1 (5 bases). The length of the CDR3 is 18 residues. The germline V gene encodes CDR1 MNHNS and CDR2 SASEGT. Between the trimmed V and J ends, which lost 4 bases and 0 bases, there was a span of 18 bases. The CDR3 sequence is CASSAISYQGSTNEKLFF. As DNA, the CDR3 is TGTGCCAGCAGTGCTATCTCCTACCAGGGCTCAACTAATGAAAAACTGTTTTTT.

The genes are TRBV4-3 and TRBJ2-7; D remains ambiguous. Germline CDR1 LGHNA, CDR2 YSLEER. The CDR3 contains 14 residues. The V end lost 0 bases, the J end lost 2 bases, and 8 bases lay between the germline ends. The CDR3 loop is CASSQDLLAYEQYF. In nucleotides, the CDR3 is TGCGCCAGCAGCCAAGATCTTCTAGCCTACGAGCAGTACTTC.

The chain joins TRBV19 to TRBJ2-2; D is perhaps TRBD1 (6 bases). Germline V gene sequence: CDR1 LNHDA, CDR2 SQIVND (reference sequence). The CDR3 consists of 15 residues. Between the trimmed V and J ends, which lost 1 base and 6 bases, there was a span of 12 bases. The CDR3 sequence: CASSIAGRGAGELFF. In nucleotides, the CDR3 is TGTGCCAGTAGTATAGCCGGCAGGGGAGCCGGGGAGCTGTTTTTT.

The chain recombines TRBV13 with TRBJ1-5, with TRBD1 as a possible D gene (5 bases). V lost 4 bases, J lost 7 bases, and 11 bases lay in between. Germline values: CDR1 PRHDT, CDR2 FYEKMQ (reference sequence). The CDR3 has 13 amino acids. CDR3 sequence reads: CASSSGRVQPQHF. CDR3 sequence (DNA): TGTGCCAGCAGCTCCGGCAGGGTGCAGCCCCAGCATTTT.

This sequence joins TRBV6-2 or TRBV6-3 and TRBJ2-1, with 10 bases matching TRBD2. The length of the CDR3 is 16 residues. The germline CDR1 and CDR2 sequences are MNHEY and SVGEGT. V lost 2 bases and J lost 6; bases outside the gene matches: 7. CDR3 bases: TGTGCCAGCAGTTACCCGCAACTAGCGGGGACCAATGAGCAGTTCTTC. Translating it yields CASSYPQLAGTNEQFF.

This clone was seen only once. V usage is TRBV6-6 and J usage is TRBJ2-7; 8 nucleotides align to TRBD1. The CDR3 extends over 14 amino acids. CDR1 and CDR2 (germline): MNHNY, SVGAGI (reference sequence). V lost 5 bases and J lost 4; bases outside the gene matches: 7. DNA of the CDR3: TGTGCCAGCAGTATTCGACAGGGGACGTACGAGCAGTACTTC. This encodes CASSIRQGTYEQYF.

The genes are TRBV29-1 and TRBJ2-1; 13 bases match TRBD2. Germline lookup yields CDR1 SQVTM and CDR2 ANQGSEA. Trimming removed 7 bases from V and 7 bases from J; junction bases left unmatched: 4. The CDR3 is 13 residues long. The CDR3: CSGTSGSLNEQFF. The DNA for the CDR3 is TGCAGCGGGACTAGCGGGAGTTTAAATGAGCAGTTCTTC.

The J gene is TRBJ1-3, the V gene TRBV7-2; D is unclear. V was clipped by 4 bases and J by 0 bases, with 10 bases between them. Germline CDR1 and CDR2: SGHTA and FQGNSA. The CDR3 has 15 residues. CDR3 in DNA: TGTGCCAGCAGCTCAGACACCCTCTCTGGAAACACCATATATTTT. It encodes CASSSDTLSGNTIYF.

The chain carries TRBV28 and TRBJ2-1; TRBD1 might be the D (6 bases). The CDR3 covers 16 residues. V lost 2 bases to trimming and J lost 0 bases, with 11 bases between them. CDR1 and CDR2 from the germline V gene are MDHEN and SYDVKM. CDR3 in DNA: TGTGCCAGCAGTTTAAAGGGACAAGGCTCCTACAATGAGCAGTTCTTC. Its protein product is CASSLKGQGSYNEQFF.

The chain recombines TRBV28 with TRBJ1-2, with D tentatively TRBD1 (6 bases). Trimming left V 4 bases short and J 6 bases short, with 9 bases between. The germline V gene has CDR1 MDHEN and CDR2 SYDVKM. This CDR3 spans 12 amino acids. This CDR3 reads CASSYNRDGYTF. CDR3 in DNA: TGTGCCAGCAGTTATAACAGGGATGGCTACACCTTC.

The V gene is TRBV4-3, the J gene TRBJ1-1; TRBD1 matches at 7 bases. The ends lost 0 bases at V and 0 bases at J; junction bases unmatched: 7. Germline V gives CDR1 LGHNA, CDR2 YSLEER. The CDR3 covers 17 residues. For the CDR3, the DNA is TGCGCCAGCAGCCAAGATATCAGGGGACAGATGAACACTGAAGCTTTCTTT. It yields the protein CASSQDIRGQMNTEAFF.

This chain connects TRBV6-2 or TRBV6-3 to TRBJ1-4, with D unresolved. V was clipped by 0 bases and J by 10 bases, with 12 bases between them. The germline CDR1 and CDR2 sequences are MNHEY and SVGEGT. The CDR3 sequence is 14 residues long. CDR3: CASSYSTGVGKLFF. CDR3 sequence (DNA): TGTGCCAGCAGTTACTCGACCGGGGTTGGAAAACTGTTTTTT.

The chain is built from TRBV19 and TRBJ2-5; 7 nucleotides align to TRBD1. From germline, CDR1 is LNHDA and CDR2 SQIVND (reference sequence). V lost 6 bases to trimming and J lost 2 bases; unmatched junction nucleotides: 9. The CDR3 has 15 residues. This CDR3 reads CASRHRGGHQETQYF. The CDR3 DNA reads TGTGCCAGTAGGCACAGGGGTGGGCATCAAGAGACCCAGTACTTC.

V and J are TRBV6-1 and TRBJ1-6; unclear D gene. The CDR3 is 15 amino acids. Trimming left V 1 base short and J 1 base short, with 5 bases between. Germline CDR1 reads MNHNS; CDR2 reads SASEGT. The CDR3 region is CASSEGGSYNSPLHF. In DNA form, the CDR3 reads TGTGCCAGCAGTGAAGGAGGGTCCTATAATTCACCCCTCCACTTT.

This clone was observed once. This sequence joins TRBV9 and TRBJ2-5; a possible D gene is TRBD2 (5 bases). From germline, CDR1 is SGDLS and CDR2 YYNGEE. The CDR3 spans 14 residues. V was shortened by 4 bases and J by 5 bases, with 15 bases between the two germline ends. The CDR3 region has the DNA TGTGCCAGCAGCTCCCGACTGGAGGAGGAGACCCAGTACTTC. Protein product: CASSSRLEEETQYF.

The V call is TRBV6-5, the J call TRBJ2-7; no clear D gene. V gave up 6 bases and J gave up 3 bases, with 12 bases separating them. The CDR3 length is 13 residues. Looked up from germline, CDR1 is MNHEY and CDR2 is SVGAGI. The CDR3 nucleotides are TGTGCCAGCAGGGCCGCCCGGAGCTACGAGCAGTACTTC. This encodes CASRAARSYEQYF.

As regards this clone: Other nucleotide sequences in the sample specify the same CDR3. The chain uses TRBV27 and TRBJ1-2; a weak D match, TRBD1 (5 bases). Germline V gene lookup returns CDR1 MNHEY and CDR2 SMNVEV (reference sequence). V dropped 3 bases and J dropped 2 bases, with 7 bases sitting between them. This CDR3 region has 13 residues. The CDR3: CASSLRGNYGYTF. Written as DNA, the CDR3 is TGTGCCAGCAGTTTGCGGGGGAACTATGGCTACACCTTC.

The genes are TRBV7-9 and TRBJ2-2; 7 nucleotides match TRBD1. V dropped 1 base and J dropped 4; count of bases not matched to a gene: 3. The CDR3 sequence is 15 residues long. The germline gives CDR1 SEHNR, CDR2 FQNEAQ (reference sequence). The CDR3, as DNA: TGTGCCAGCAGCTTAGTACAGGGGTTCACCGGGGAGCTGTTTTTT. Its protein is CASSLVQGFTGELFF.

The chain recombines TRBV7-9 with TRBJ2-1; TRBD1 agrees at 10 bases. This CDR3 is built from 16 residues. CDR1 is SEHNR and CDR2 is FQNEAQ in the germline V gene (reference sequence). V gave up 5 bases and J gave up 7 bases; unmatched junction bases: 11. DNA of the CDR3: TGTGCCAGCAGCCGAACCCGGACAGGGGGGCAAAATGAGCAGTTCTTC. Its protein product is CASSRTRTGGQNEQFF.

V gene TRBV19 combines with J gene TRBJ1-6; D gene unclear. CDR1 and CDR2 from the germline V gene are LNHDA and SQIVND (reference sequence). This CDR3 is 14 amino acids long. V was shortened by 6 bases and J by 10 bases, with 16 bases between the two germline ends. CDR3 coding DNA: TGTGCCAGTAGCAGCGCGGTATTTGAGTCACCCCTCCACTTT. Amino acid sequence: CASSSAVFESPLHF.

This chain connects TRBV6-5 to TRBJ2-2, with TRBD2 as a possible D gene (6 bases). Trimming took 8 bases from V and 4 from J, leaving 14 bases between them. CDR1 MNHEY and CDR2 SVGAGI come from the germline V gene. The length of the CDR3 is 14 residues. The CDR3 region has the DNA TGTGCCAGCCAGACGGCGCGGGGCACCGGGGAGCTGTTTTTT. Translating gives CASQTARGTGELFF.

The CDR3: CASSLSGGIKSDYEQYF. The CDR3 bases are TGTGCCAGCAGCTTAAGCGGGGGGATAAAGTCCGACTACGAGCAGTACTTC. This sequence joins TRBV11-2 and TRBJ2-7; 9 bases align to TRBD2. The germline CDR1 and CDR2 sequences are SGHAT and FQNNGV. This CDR3 region has 17 residues. Trimming cost V 2 bases and J 3 bases; bases outside gene matches: 11.

The rearrangement joins TRBV5-1 to TRBJ1-1; 9 bases map to TRBD1. Germline lookup yields CDR1 SGHRS and CDR2 YFSETQ. CDR3 length equals 14 residues. The V segment lost 4 bases and the J segment 4 bases; nucleotides outside the gene matches: 5. The CDR3 sequence is CASSVDRGGTEAFF. CDR3 bases: TGCGCCAGCAGCGTGGACAGGGGCGGCACTGAAGCTTTCTTT. Together with reference TRBV5-1 and TRBJ1-1, the CDR3 gives the full variable domain: KAGVTQTPRYLIKTRGQQVTLSCSPISGHRSVSWYQQTPGQGLQFLFEYFSETQRNKGNFPGRFSGRQFSNSRSEMNVSTLELGDSALYLCASSVDRGGTEAFFGQGTRLTVV.

This clone was recorded only once. Other nucleotide sequences in the sample specify the same CDR3. The chain links TRBV29-1 to TRBJ2-7; TRBD1 matches at 10 bases. V lost 4 bases to trimming and J lost 6 bases; unmatched junction nucleotides: 6. Germline lookup yields CDR1 SQVTM and CDR2 ANQGSEA. The CDR3 is 13 residues long. CDR3 amino acids: CSVGGTGVSEQYF. The CDR3 DNA reads as TGCAGCGTTGGTGGGACAGGGGTGAGCGAGCAGTACTTC.

This chain connects TRBV27 to TRBJ1-2; 12 positions match TRBD1. V trimming: 0 bases; J trimming: 8 bases; junction bases outside the gene matches: 4. Looked up from germline, CDR1 is MNHEY and CDR2 is SMNVEV (reference sequence). This CDR3 comprises 15 residues. Written as DNA, the CDR3 is TGTGCCAGCAGTTTATCGGGACAGGGGGCAAGGGGCTACACCTTC. Protein sequence: CASSLSGQGARGYTF.